By sample fraction, the clone carrying this TCR beta chain is medium-sized (0.01 to 0.1%). Its cognate antigen is unknown. Within the sample, other DNA sequences also encode this same CDR3. This entry belongs to a study of T cell responses to AZD1222 COVID-19 vaccine. General observations from the study: Recipients of two AZD1222 doses showed rising Spike-specific TCR breadth and depth.

Using immunoSEQ multiplex PCR, the repertoire was profiled, and TCRdb retains in-frame clones only, with some absent. The table records 100,000 to 150,000 clones, over 70% of them present only once. Germline V gene data show CDR1 as LGHNA and CDR2 as YNFKEQ. The CDR3 is 16 amino acids. V lost 0 bases, J lost 6 bases, and 6 bases stayed unmatched. The TCR comes from an adult in good health. Material: peripheral blood, obtained on day 0 of AZD1222 vaccination. The rearrangement uses TRBV4-2 and TRBJ2-2; 8 bases line up with TRBD2. The DNA of the CDR3 is TGTGCCAGCAGCCAAGACCGGGGGGGGTTGTCCGGGGAGCTGTTTTTT. It translates to CASSQDRGGLSGELFF.